Here is one TCR beta chain with its context. The entry originates in a study of blood T cell repertoires in COVID-19. Germline lookup yields CDR1 MDHEN and CDR2 SYDVKM. Trimming took 7 bases from V and 8 from J; bases not matched to a gene: 10. The CDR3 has 14 amino acids. Participants' own reports of clinical history determined their cohort assignment. Per the original methods: Nucleated cell counts were estimated from reference gene primer amplification. Only in-frame clones appear in the TCRdb table, and some are missing; sequencing was by immunoSEQ multiplex PCR. The V and J calls and clone size come from that table; D and trimming were worked out from the DNA. This sample has about 200,000 clones, with around three quarters found just once.

This chain uses TRBV28 with TRBJ2-4; TRBD2 matches at 8 bases. The sample consisted of PBMCs or T cells enriched from blood (not recorded which). The receptor comes from a woman between 45 and 65 years old with acute COVID-19. DNA of the CDR3: TGTGCCAGCAAAGACGGGGGGGCCCGGGACATTCAGTACTTC. Protein: CASKDGGARDIQYF.